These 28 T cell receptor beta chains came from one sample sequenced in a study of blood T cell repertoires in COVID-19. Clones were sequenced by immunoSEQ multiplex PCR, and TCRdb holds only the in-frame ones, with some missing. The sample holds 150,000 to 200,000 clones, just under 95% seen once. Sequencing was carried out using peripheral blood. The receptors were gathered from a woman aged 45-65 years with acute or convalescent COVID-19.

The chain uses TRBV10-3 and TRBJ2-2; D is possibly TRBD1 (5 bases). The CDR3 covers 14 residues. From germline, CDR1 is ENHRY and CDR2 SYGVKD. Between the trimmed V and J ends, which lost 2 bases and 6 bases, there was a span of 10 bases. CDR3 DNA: TGTGCCATCAGTGAGGGGGCATCCGCCGGGGAGCTGTTTTTT. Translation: CAISEGASAGELFF.

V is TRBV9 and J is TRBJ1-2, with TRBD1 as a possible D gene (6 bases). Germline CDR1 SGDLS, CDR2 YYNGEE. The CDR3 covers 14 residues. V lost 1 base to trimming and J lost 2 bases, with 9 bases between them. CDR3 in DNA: TGTGCCAGCAGCGTACAGGGGTTAAACTATGGCTACACCTTC. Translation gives CASSVQGLNYGYTF.

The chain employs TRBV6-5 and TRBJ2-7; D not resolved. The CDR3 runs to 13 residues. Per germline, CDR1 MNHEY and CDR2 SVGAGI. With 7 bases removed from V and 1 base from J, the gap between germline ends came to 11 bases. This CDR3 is CASKRAPSYEQYF. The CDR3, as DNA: TGTGCCAGCAAGCGCGCACCTTCCTACGAGCAGTACTTC.

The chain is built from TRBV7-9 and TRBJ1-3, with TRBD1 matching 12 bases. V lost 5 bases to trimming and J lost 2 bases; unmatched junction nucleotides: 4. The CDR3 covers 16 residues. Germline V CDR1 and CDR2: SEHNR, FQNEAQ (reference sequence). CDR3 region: CASSPGTGGPGNTIYF. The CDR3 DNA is TGTGCCAGCAGCCCAGGGACAGGGGGCCCTGGAAACACCATATATTTT.

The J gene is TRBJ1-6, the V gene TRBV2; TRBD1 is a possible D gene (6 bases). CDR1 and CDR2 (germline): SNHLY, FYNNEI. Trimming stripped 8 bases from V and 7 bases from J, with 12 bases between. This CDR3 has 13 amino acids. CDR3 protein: CASEVGGNSPLHF. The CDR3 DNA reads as TGTGCCAGCGAGGTAGGGGGAAATTCACCCCTCCACTTT.

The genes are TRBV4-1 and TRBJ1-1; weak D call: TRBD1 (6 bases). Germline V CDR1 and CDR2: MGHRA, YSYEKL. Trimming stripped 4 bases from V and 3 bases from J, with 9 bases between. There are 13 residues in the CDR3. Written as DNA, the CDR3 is TGCGCCAGCAGCCTGCACAGGGACACTGAAGCTTTCTTT. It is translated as CASSLHRDTEAFF.

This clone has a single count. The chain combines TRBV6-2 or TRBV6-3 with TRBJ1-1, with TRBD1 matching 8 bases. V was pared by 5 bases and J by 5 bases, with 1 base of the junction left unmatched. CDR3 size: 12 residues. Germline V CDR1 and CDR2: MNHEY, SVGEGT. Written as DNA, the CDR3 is TGTGCCAGCAGTCACAGGGGGACTGAAGCTTTCTTT. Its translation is CASSHRGTEAFF.

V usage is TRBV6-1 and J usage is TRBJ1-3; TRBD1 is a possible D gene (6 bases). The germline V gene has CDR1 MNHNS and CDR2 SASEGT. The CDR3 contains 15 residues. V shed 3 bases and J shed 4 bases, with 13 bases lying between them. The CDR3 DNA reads TGTGCCAGCAGTGAGAAGCTAGGGACAGGAAACACCATATATTTT. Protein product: CASSEKLGTGNTIYF.

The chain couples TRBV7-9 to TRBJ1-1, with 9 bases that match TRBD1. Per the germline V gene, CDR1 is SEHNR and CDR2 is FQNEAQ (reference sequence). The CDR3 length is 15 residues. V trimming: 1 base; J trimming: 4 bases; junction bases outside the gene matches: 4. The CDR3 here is CASSLETGGGTEAFF. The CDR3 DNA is TGTGCCAGCAGCTTAGAGACAGGGGGTGGCACTGAAGCTTTCTTT.

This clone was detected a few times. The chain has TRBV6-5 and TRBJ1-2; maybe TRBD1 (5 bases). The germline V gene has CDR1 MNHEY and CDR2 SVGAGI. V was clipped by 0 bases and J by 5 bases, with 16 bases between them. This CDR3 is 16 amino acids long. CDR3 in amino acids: CASSYSIARVGYGYTF. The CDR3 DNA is TGTGCCAGCAGTTACTCGATTGCCAGGGTAGGATATGGCTACACCTTC.

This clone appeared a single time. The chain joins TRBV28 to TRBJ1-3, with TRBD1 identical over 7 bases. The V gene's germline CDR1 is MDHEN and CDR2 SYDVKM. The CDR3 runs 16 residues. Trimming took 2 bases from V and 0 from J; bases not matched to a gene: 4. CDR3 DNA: TGTGCCAGCAGTTTAGCAGGGGGTTCCTCTGGAAACACCATATATTTT. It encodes CASSLAGGSSGNTIYF.

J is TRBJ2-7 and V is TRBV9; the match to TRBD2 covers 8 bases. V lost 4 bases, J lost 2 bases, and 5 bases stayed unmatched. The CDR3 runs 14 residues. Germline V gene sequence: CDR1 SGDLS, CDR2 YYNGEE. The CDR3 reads CASSPREGAYEQYF. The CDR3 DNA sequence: TGTGCCAGCAGCCCTCGGGAGGGGGCCTACGAGCAGTACTTC.

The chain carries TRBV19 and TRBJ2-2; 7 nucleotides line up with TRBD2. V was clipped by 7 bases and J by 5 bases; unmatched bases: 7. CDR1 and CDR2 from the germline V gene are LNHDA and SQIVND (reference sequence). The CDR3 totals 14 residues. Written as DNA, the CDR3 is TGTGCCAGTAAGGATACTAGCGCTACCGGGGAGCTGTTTTTT. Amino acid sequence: CASKDTSATGELFF. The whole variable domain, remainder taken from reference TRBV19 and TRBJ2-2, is DGGITQSPKYLFRKEGQNVTLSCEQNLNHDAMYWYRQDPGQGLRLIYYSQIVNDFQKGDIAEGYSVSREKKESFPLTVTSAQKNPTAFYLCASKDTSATGELFFGEGSRLTVL.

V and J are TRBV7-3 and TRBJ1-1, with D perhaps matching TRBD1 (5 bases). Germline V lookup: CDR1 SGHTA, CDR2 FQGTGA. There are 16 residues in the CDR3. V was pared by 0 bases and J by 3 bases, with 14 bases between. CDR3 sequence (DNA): TGTGCCAGCAGCTTAACTGGGGAGGGGAGGTACACTGAAGCTTTCTTT. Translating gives CASSLTGEGRYTEAFF.

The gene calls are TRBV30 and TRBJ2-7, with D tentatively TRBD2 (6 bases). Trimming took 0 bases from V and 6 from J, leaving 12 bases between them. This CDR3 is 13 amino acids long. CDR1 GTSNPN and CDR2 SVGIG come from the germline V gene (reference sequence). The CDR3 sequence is CAWSVRRRGEQYF. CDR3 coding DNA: TGTGCCTGGAGTGTACGGAGGAGGGGCGAGCAGTACTTC.

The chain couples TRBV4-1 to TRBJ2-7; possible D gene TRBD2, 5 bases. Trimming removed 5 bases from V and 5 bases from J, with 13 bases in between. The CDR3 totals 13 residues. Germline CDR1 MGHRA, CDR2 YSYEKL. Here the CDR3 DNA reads TGCGCCAGCAGCTTACTAGTCATCGACGAGCAGTACTTC. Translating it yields CASSLLVIDEQYF.

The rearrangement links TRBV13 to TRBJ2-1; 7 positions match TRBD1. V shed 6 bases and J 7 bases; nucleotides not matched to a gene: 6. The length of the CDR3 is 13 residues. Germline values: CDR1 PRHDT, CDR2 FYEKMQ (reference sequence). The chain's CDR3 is CASSSTGWNEQFF. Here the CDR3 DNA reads TGTGCCAGCAGTTCGACAGGGTGGAATGAGCAGTTCTTC.

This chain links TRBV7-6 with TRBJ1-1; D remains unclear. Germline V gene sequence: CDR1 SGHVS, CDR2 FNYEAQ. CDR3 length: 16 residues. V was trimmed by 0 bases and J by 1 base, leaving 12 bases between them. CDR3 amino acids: CASSLASIRSNTEAFF. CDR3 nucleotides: TGTGCCAGCAGCTTAGCGTCCATCCGGTCGAACACTGAAGCTTTCTTT.

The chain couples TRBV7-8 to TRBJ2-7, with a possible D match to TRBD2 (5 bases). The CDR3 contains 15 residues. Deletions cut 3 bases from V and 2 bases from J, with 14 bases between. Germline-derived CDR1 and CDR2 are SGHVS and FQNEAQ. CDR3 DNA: TGTGCCAGCAGCTTCGGGCGGGCAGCCACCTACGAGCAGTACTTC. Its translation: CASSFGRAATYEQYF.

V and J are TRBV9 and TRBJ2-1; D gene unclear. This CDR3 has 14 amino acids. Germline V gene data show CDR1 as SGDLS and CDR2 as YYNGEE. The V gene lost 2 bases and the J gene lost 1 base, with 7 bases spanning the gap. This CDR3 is CASSVEASYNEQFF. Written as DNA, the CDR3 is TGTGCCAGCAGCGTTGAGGCATCCTACAATGAGCAGTTCTTC.

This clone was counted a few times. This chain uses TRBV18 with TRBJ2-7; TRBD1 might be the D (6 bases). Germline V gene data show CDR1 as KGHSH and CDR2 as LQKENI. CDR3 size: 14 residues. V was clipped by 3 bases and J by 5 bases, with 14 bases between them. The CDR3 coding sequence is TGTGCCAGCTCACCGCCTCAGGGGTGGGACGAGCAGTACTTC. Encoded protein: CASSPPQGWDEQYF. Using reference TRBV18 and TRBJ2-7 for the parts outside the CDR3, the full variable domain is NAGVMQNPRHLVRRRGQEARLRCSPMKGHSHVYWYRQLPEEGLKFMVYLQKENIIDESGMPKERFSAEFPKEGPSILRIQQVVRGDSAAYFCASSPPQGWDEQYFGPGTRLTVT.

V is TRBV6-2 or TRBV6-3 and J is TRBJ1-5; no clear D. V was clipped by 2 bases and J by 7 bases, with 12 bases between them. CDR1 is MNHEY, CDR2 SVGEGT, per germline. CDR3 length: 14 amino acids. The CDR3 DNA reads TGTGCCAGCAGTTACGGGCACACAGACCAGCCCCAGCATTTT. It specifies CASSYGHTDQPQHF.

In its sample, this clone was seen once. The CDR3 DNA reads as TGTGCCAGCAGTTCCCAGGGAAACACCATATATTTT. Its protein product is CASSSQGNTIYF. V is TRBV7-2 and J is TRBJ1-3, with D unclear. The CDR3 consists of 12 residues. The V gene's germline CDR1 is SGHTA and CDR2 FQGNSA. V was trimmed by 6 bases and J by 4 bases, leaving 7 bases between them.

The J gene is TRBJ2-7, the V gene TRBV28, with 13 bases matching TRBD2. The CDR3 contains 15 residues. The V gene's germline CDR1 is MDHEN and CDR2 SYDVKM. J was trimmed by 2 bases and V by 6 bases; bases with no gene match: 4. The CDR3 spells CASRILAGGPYEQYF. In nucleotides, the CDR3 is TGTGCCAGCAGAATACTAGCGGGAGGGCCCTACGAGCAGTACTTC.

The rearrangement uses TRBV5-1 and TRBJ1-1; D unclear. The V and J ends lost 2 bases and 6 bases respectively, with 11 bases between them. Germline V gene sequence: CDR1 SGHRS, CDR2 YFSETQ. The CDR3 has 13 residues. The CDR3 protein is CASSLNTGSEAFF. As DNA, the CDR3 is TGCGCCAGCAGCTTAAACACGGGGTCTGAAGCTTTCTTT.

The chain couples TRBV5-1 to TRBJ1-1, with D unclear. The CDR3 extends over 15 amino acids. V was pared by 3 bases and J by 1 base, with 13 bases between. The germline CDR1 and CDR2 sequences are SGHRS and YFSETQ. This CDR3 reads CASSSHGPENTEAFF. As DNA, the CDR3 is TGCGCCAGCAGCTCGCATGGCCCCGAGAACACTGAAGCTTTCTTT.

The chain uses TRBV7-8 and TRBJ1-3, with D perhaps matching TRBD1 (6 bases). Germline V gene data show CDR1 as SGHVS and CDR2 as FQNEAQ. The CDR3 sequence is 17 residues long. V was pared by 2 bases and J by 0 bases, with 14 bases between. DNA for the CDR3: TGTGCCAGCAGCTTAAGGGTAACAGGGATCTCTGGAAACACCATATATTTT. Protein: CASSLRVTGISGNTIYF.

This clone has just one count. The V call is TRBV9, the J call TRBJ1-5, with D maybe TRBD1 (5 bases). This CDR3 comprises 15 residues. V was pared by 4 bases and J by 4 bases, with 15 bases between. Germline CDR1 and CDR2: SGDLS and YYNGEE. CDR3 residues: CASSLGGAGNQPQHF. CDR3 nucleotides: TGTGCCAGCAGCCTCGGAGGGGCTGGTAATCAGCCCCAGCATTTT.